These T cell receptor beta chains were read from a single sample in a study of chemoradiotherapy in HPV16-positive cancers. Method: immunoSEQ multiplex PCR; TCRdb's copy keeps in-frame clones and lacks some. This table has around 14,000 clones, approximately 91% appearing once. The input for sequencing was blood, taken from a patient who underwent chemoradiotherapy. The origin of the receptors is a human donor with HPV-associated anogenital cancer. Both conserved end residues are part of each CDR3. A D gene is named only where the DNA matches it firmly. Clone size is stated in some rows and not others, as once, few, many or a class when expanded.

abundance	d_gene	v_gene	j_gene	CDR3nt	CDR3aa
NA	TRBD2	TRBV6-5	TRBJ2-1	TGTGCCAGCGCCGAGAGGACTAGCGGCAATGAGCAGTTCTTC	CASAERTSGNEQFF
NA	TRBD2	TRBV19	TRBJ2-7	TGTGCCAGTAGTATAGGGCTAGCGGGGGACGCCTACGAGCAGTACTTC	CASSIGLAGDAYEQYF
NA	NA	TRBV7-6	TRBJ1-2	TGTGCCAGCAGCGAGGAGACGGGGGGCGGGCATGGCTACACCTTC	CASSEETGGGHGYTF
NA	NA	TRBV7-3	TRBJ2-6	TGTGCCAGCAGCCGAACCACACGCTTACAAAGTCGGGCCAACGTCCTGACTTTC	CASSRTTRLQSRANVLTF
large	NA	TRBV30	TRBJ1-5	TGTGCCTGGAGTCACCTTGGCAATCAGCCCCAGCATTTT	CAWSHLGNQPQHF
once	TRBD2	TRBV10-1	TRBJ2-7	TGCGCCAGCAGTGAAAGCGGGGGCTCCTACGAGCAGTACTTC	CASSESGGSYEQYF
NA	NA	TRBV25-1	TRBJ1-1	TGTGCCAGCAGTGAATATATTGGCGGGAACACTGAAGCTTTCTTT	CASSEYIGGNTEAFF
NA	TRBD1	TRBV7-3	TRBJ2-5	TGTGCCAGCAGCGTGACAGGGCGCGGGGAGACCCAGTACTTC	CASSVTGRGETQYF
NA	NA	TRBV5-5	TRBJ1-2	TGTGCCAGCAGCTTGTTTCGGGCAGGGGTTGGTGGCTACACCTTC	CASSLFRAGVGGYTF
NA	NA	TRBV18	TRBJ1-1	TGTGCCAGCTCACCACCGGGCGGGAACACTGAAGCTTTCTTT	CASSPPGGNTEAFF
NA	NA	TRBV11-2	TRBJ2-5	TGTGCCAGCAGCTTACATCTAGAGACCCAGTACTTC	CASSLHLETQYF
NA	NA	TRBV5-6	TRBJ1-2	TGTGCCAGCAGCCCGAGGCTTTCCGGGGGCTGGGGCTACACCTTC	CASSPRLSGGWGYTF
NA	NA	TRBV6-1	TRBJ1-3	TGTGCCACCATCGGGTGGGGTACAGGAAACACCATATATTTT	CATIGWGTGNTIYF
NA	TRBD2	TRBV6-5	TRBJ2-1	TGTGCCAGCAGTCCCCGGGGCGGGGGGGCAAGAGAGCAGTTCTTC	CASSPRGGGAREQFF
NA	TRBD1	TRBV5-5	TRBJ1-4	TGTGCCAGCAGCTATTCACAGGGGTCTAATGAAAAACTGTTTTTT	CASSYSQGSNEKLFF
NA	TRBD1	TRBV19	TRBJ2-5	TGTGCCAGTAGCCACAGGGGGGAGACCCAGTACTTC	CASSHRGETQYF
once	TRBD2	TRBV2	TRBJ2-2	TGTGCCAGCAATTTTCCGGGCGGGGGAAACACCGGGGAGCTGTTTTTT	CASNFPGGGNTGELFF
NA	TRBD2	TRBV7-9	TRBJ2-7	TGTGCCAGCAGCCCACTAGCGGACTCCTACGAGCAGTACTTC	CASSPLADSYEQYF
few	NA	TRBV10-1	TRBJ2-7	TGCGCCAGCATCTCCTACGAGCAGTACTTC	CASISYEQYF
NA	NA	TRBV11-1	TRBJ2-2	TGTGCCAGCAGCTTAGACCCCACCGGGGAGCTGTTTTTT	CASSLDPTGELFF
NA	TRBD1	TRBV5-1	TRBJ1-1	TGCGCCAGCAGCTTGGTCGGACAGGGGGTTATGAACACTGAAGCTTTCTTT	CASSLVGQGVMNTEAFF
once	NA	TRBV11-3	TRBJ1-1	TGTGCCAGCAGCCCGCGTGGGTTGTCAGGGAGTAAGGAAGCTTTCTTT	CASSPRGLSGSKEAFF
NA	TRBD1	TRBV19	TRBJ2-7	TGTGCCAGTAGTATAGGCAGGGGGCTGGACGAGCAGTACTTC	CASSIGRGLDEQYF
NA	TRBD1	TRBV6-5	TRBJ1-6	TGTGCCAGCAGTTACTTGACGGCAGGGGGTTCACCCCTCCACTTT	CASSYLTAGGSPLHF
NA	NA	TRBV7-8	TRBJ2-1	TGTGCCAGCAGCTTAAATATTCCTGAGCAGTTCTTC	CASSLNIPEQFF
NA	TRBD1	TRBV7-9	TRBJ1-1	TGTGCCAGCACCCCCAACAGGGGAGAAGGGAACACTGAAGCTTTCTTT	CASTPNRGEGNTEAFF
NA	TRBD2	TRBV28	TRBJ2-5	TGTGCCAGCGGGAGGGTGCGGGAAGAGACCCAGTACTTC	CASGRVREETQYF
NA	TRBD2	TRBV5-1	TRBJ2-1	TGCGCCAGCAGCTCTAGCGGGGGTAGAAATGAGCAGTTCTTC	CASSSSGGRNEQFF
NA	NA	TRBV6-5	TRBJ1-1	TGTGCCAGCAGTCACCGGGACCCCAGAAAAACTGAAGCTTTCTTT	CASSHRDPRKTEAFF
NA	NA	TRBV7-8	TRBJ1-6	TGTGCCAGCAGCCCCCGCGGAGGGGTCGGTGGTTCACCCCTCCACTTT	CASSPRGGVGGSPLHF
NA	NA	TRBV6-5	TRBJ2-7	TGTGCCAGCAGTTATACCATGCAACATCGGGGCGAGCAGTACTTC	CASSYTMQHRGEQYF
NA	TRBD1	TRBV5-1	TRBJ2-7	TGCGCCAGCAGCTTGGACCTAACCGGGACAGGGGCCGAGCAGTACTTC	CASSLDLTGTGAEQYF
NA	NA	TRBV9	TRBJ1-1	TGTGCCAGCAGTGGGACGCCGAACACTGAAGCTTTCTTT	CASSGTPNTEAFF
NA	NA	TRBV6-1	TRBJ1-1	TGTGCCAGCAGGGAGGGGGGAATAAACACTGAAGCTTTCTTT	CASREGGINTEAFF
once	TRBD1	TRBV7-9	TRBJ2-7	TGTGCCAGCAGCACCCTGGCAGGACAGGGGTACGACGAGCAGTACTTC	CASSTLAGQGYDEQYF
NA	TRBD1	TRBV7-9	TRBJ2-5	TGTGCCAGCACCCGAGGGGCGGTGACAGGGCTAGAGACCCAGTACTTC	CASTRGAVTGLETQYF
NA	NA	TRBV5-6	TRBJ2-1	TGTGCCAGCAGCTTGGGATATGGGTTTAACAATGAACAGTTCTTC	CASSLGYGFNNEQFF
NA	NA	TRBV21-1	TRBJ1-2	TGTGCCAGCAGCAAGACGTCGGACAAGTTCGGGGGTGGCTACACCTTC	CASSKTSDKFGGGYTF
NA	TRBD2	TRBV7-9	TRBJ2-3	TGTGCCAGCAGCCCGCCCCGGGGACTAGCGGGGGAGAGCACAGATACGCAGTATTTT	CASSPPRGLAGESTDTQYF
NA	NA	TRBV6-4	TRBJ1-5	TGTGCCAGCAGTGGCAGGGCTGACAATCAGCCCCAGCATTTT	CASSGRADNQPQHF
NA	TRBD1	TRBV5-6	TRBJ2-3	TGTGCCAGCAGCTTGTTTCCAGGGGGCCGCACAGATACGCAGTATTTT	CASSLFPGGRTDTQYF
NA	NA	TRBV5-4	TRBJ2-7	TGTGCCAGCAGCCCCCGGGGGAATTCCTACGAGCAGTACTTC	CASSPRGNSYEQYF
NA	NA	TRBV18	TRBJ1-2	TGTGCCAGCTCTCTCACGGATAACTATGGCTACACCTTC	CASSLTDNYGYTF
NA	TRBD1	TRBV5-4	TRBJ1-4	TGTGCCAGCAGCTTGCCAGGGGGGAATGAAAAACTGTTTTTT	CASSLPGGNEKLFF
NA	NA	TRBV6-5	TRBJ2-2	TGTGCCAGCAAAACCCGAAGGAACACCGGGGAGCTGTTTTTT	CASKTRRNTGELFF
NA	NA	TRBV9	TRBJ2-1	TGTGCCAGCAGCGGAAGAACAGCTTGGGATGAGCAGTTCTTC	CASSGRTAWDEQFF
NA	NA	TRBV13	TRBJ2-5	TGTGCCAGCAGCCTAAGTGAGACCCAGTACTTC	CASSLSETQYF
NA	TRBD1	TRBV4-2	TRBJ1-2	TGTGCCAGCAGCCTGGCCCGAGGACAGGGGGCTTTCGGCTACACCTTC	CASSLARGQGAFGYTF
NA	TRBD1	TRBV5-1	TRBJ1-2	TGCGCCAGCAGCTTGGTGGCAGGGGGCGATGGCTACACCTTC	CASSLVAGGDGYTF
NA	TRBD2	TRBV7-3	TRBJ2-5	TGTGCCAGCAGCTTATCTGGCGGGGGGGGAGAAGAGACCCAGTACTTC	CASSLSGGGGEETQYF
NA	TRBD1	TRBV29-1	TRBJ2-7	TGCAGCGGAACTCCGGGACAGGGGTCCCTGGAGCAGTACTTC	CSGTPGQGSLEQYF
NA	TRBD1	TRBV27	TRBJ2-7	TGTGCCAGCAGTTTGAGTCTCAGGGGGTCCTACGAGCAGTACTTC	CASSLSLRGSYEQYF
NA	NA	TRBV6-5	TRBJ2-1	TGTGCCAGCAGGAGGGTTTACAATGAGCAGTTCTTC	CASRRVYNEQFF
NA	TRBD2	TRBV27	TRBJ2-7	TGTGCCAGCAGTCCGGGACTAGCGGGGGGCGAGCAGTACTTC	CASSPGLAGGEQYF